One and the same sample provided the 23 T cell receptor beta chains below, sequenced in a study of shared clonotypes between healthy human individuals. Libraries were prepared by immunoSEQ multiplex PCR; TCRdb keeps only in-frame clonotypes and omits some of them. The profile shows 2 million to 2.5 million clones, more than 85% of them singletons. It was CD45RO-negative cells, positively selected for CCR7, that made up naive CD8 cells, with terminally differentiated effector memory CD45RA+ cells excluded. Specimen: naive CD8+ T cells from PBMCs. Receptors originate from a man between 18 and 35 years old in good health. Some clones in this sample may be carry-over from other donors' samples.

The chain joins TRBV5-6 to TRBJ1-1, with D unresolved. The V gene's germline CDR1 is SGHDT and CDR2 YYEEEE. This CDR3 spans 14 amino acids. V was trimmed by 0 bases and J by 1 base, leaving 7 bases between them. The CDR3 nucleotides are TGTGCCAGCAGCTTGGTTATGGGGAACACTGAAGCTTTCTTT. Translation: CASSLVMGNTEAFF.

The chain employs TRBV4-1 and TRBJ1-1; unclear D gene. In germline, CDR1 is MGHRA, CDR2 YSYEKL. The CDR3 consists of 14 residues. Between the trimmed V and J ends, which lost 1 base and 0 bases, there was a span of 6 bases. The CDR3 loop reads CASSQGHLNTEAFF. The CDR3 DNA reads TGCGCCAGCAGCCAAGGACACCTGAACACTGAAGCTTTCTTT.

This chain uses TRBV28 with TRBJ2-2, with 11 bases lining up with TRBD2. Germline V lookup: CDR1 MDHEN, CDR2 SYDVKM. The CDR3 totals 15 residues. V shed 6 bases and J 5 bases; nucleotides not matched to a gene: 5. The CDR3 coding sequence is TGTGCCAGCAGGATGGGACTAGCGGCTACCGGGGAGCTGTTTTTT. Translated, it gives CASRMGLAATGELFF.

As concerns this clone: This sample also contains other DNA sequences that code for the same CDR3. The chain is built from TRBV9 and TRBJ2-1; D is possibly TRBD2 (6 bases). This CDR3 has 16 residues. The V and J ends lost 0 bases and 0 bases respectively, with 10 bases between them. Per the germline V gene, CDR1 is SGDLS and CDR2 is YYNGEE. CDR3 sequence reads: CASSVGGRSSYNEQFF. CDR3 DNA: TGTGCCAGCAGCGTAGGGGGGAGGAGCTCCTACAATGAGCAGTTCTTC.

This chain links TRBV7-9 with TRBJ2-5; no definite D call. The last part of the DNA fits TRBJ2-7 better; the J call may be wrong. Germline CDR1 is SEHNR and CDR2 is FQNEAQ (reference sequence). The CDR3 extends over 13 amino acids. DNA of the CDR3: TGTGCCAGCAGCTTAGCCCCGGATGACGAGCAGTACTTC. Translating gives CASSLAPDDEQYF.

This chain uses TRBV29-1 with TRBJ1-2, with D tentatively TRBD1 (6 bases). The CDR3 is made up of 12 amino acids. Germline V gives CDR1 SQVTM, CDR2 ANQGSEA. With 6 bases removed from V and 8 bases from J, the gap between germline ends came to 16 bases. CDR3 in amino acids: CSVPTGMDGYTF. The CDR3 bases are TGCAGCGTGCCAACAGGGATGGACGGCTACACCTTC.

The chain recombines TRBV7-9 with TRBJ2-1; the D is unclear. V dropped 5 bases and J dropped 0 bases, with 17 bases sitting between them. Germline CDR1 is SEHNR and CDR2 is FQNEAQ (reference sequence). This CDR3 has 17 residues. CDR3 in amino acids: CASSPPVGRHSYNEQFF. The CDR3 DNA reads as TGTGCCAGCAGCCCTCCCGTAGGGCGCCACTCCTACAATGAGCAGTTCTTC.

The CDR3 coding sequence is TGTGCCAGCAGTGCACCTTTACTCCTCGGGACTAGCAGGGCCCAAGAGACCCAGTACTTC. Translation gives CASSAPLLLGTSRAQETQYF. The rearrangement links TRBV2 to TRBJ2-5, with 9 bases aligning to TRBD2. V lost 4 bases, J lost 1 base, and 19 bases stayed unmatched. CDR3 size: 20 residues. Germline-derived CDR1 and CDR2 are SNHLY and FYNNEI.

This rearrangement joins TRBV9 to TRBJ2-3, with 7 bases matching TRBD2. Germline CDR1 and CDR2: SGDLS and YYNGEE. V shed 6 bases and J 6 bases; nucleotides not matched to a gene: 7. This CDR3 spans 13 amino acids. The CDR3 loop is CASNAGAVDTQYF. CDR3 DNA: TGTGCCAGCAACGCGGGAGCAGTCGATACGCAGTATTTT.

J is TRBJ2-1 and V is TRBV28; a possible D gene is TRBD1 (6 bases). Trimming shortened V by 5 bases and J by 4 bases, and 9 bases separated the two germline ends. The CDR3 is 13 amino acids. Germline-derived CDR1 and CDR2 are MDHEN and SYDVKM. This chain's CDR3 is CASSRGQYNEQFF. As DNA, the CDR3 is TGTGCCAGCAGTCGCGGACAGTACAATGAGCAGTTCTTC.

This chain joins TRBV29-1 and TRBJ2-7; D may be TRBD2 (6 bases). Germline values: CDR1 SQVTM, CDR2 ANQGSEA. The CDR3 has 15 amino acids. Deletions cut 7 bases from V and 0 bases from J, with 19 bases between. CDR3 DNA sequence: TGCAGCGCCTCCGGGAGTATGCCTTACTCCTACGAGCAGTACTTC. This translates into CSASGSMPYSYEQYF.

The V and J genes are TRBV29-1 and TRBJ2-7, with 10 nucleotides matching TRBD1. This CDR3 is 12 amino acids long. Germline CDR1 and CDR2: SQVTM and ANQGSEA. V was clipped by 8 bases and J by 5 bases; unmatched bases: 6. Here the CDR3 DNA reads TGCAGCCCGGGGACAGGGGCCCACGAGCAGTACTTC. Encoded protein: CSPGTGAHEQYF.

J is TRBJ2-5 and V is TRBV6-5; D is unresolved. The germline V and J ends were trimmed by 2 bases and 2 bases, with 9 bases remaining between them. The germline CDR1 and CDR2 sequences are MNHEY and SVGAGI. This CDR3 is 14 amino acids long. This CDR3 reads CASSYLLTQETQYF. As DNA, the CDR3 is TGTGCCAGCAGTTACCTCTTAACTCAAGAGACCCAGTACTTC.

This sequence joins TRBV6-1 and TRBJ2-7; D remains ambiguous. The CDR3 runs to 12 residues. Trimming removed 8 bases from V and 4 bases from J, with 12 bases in between. Germline V gene sequence: CDR1 MNHNS, CDR2 SASEGT. CDR3 coding DNA: TGTGCCAGCGAGTTCTATGGGTACGAGCAGTACTTC. Translating gives CASEFYGYEQYF.

This clone was observed once. The CDR3 nucleotides are TGCGCCAGCAGCCCGGGGGGGTTTTCCTACGAGCAGTACTTC. The encoded protein is CASSPGGFSYEQYF. This chain connects TRBV4-1 to TRBJ2-7, with 8 bases aligning to TRBD2. V lost 4 bases and J lost 1; bases outside the gene matches: 3. CDR1 is MGHRA and CDR2 is YSYEKL in the germline V gene. This CDR3 is built from 14 residues.

This clone occurred a few times. V usage is TRBV28 and J usage is TRBJ2-4, with TRBD2 identical over 8 bases. Germline trimming cut 6 bases from V and 0 bases from J; bases unmatched to any gene: 4. The CDR3 is 15 amino acids. CDR1 and CDR2 (germline): MDHEN, SYDVKM. The CDR3, as DNA: TGTGCCAGCAGCAGCGGGGGACTAGCCAAAAACATTCAGTACTTC. This encodes CASSSGGLAKNIQYF.

The chain joins TRBV7-8 to TRBJ2-7; D is perhaps TRBD1 (6 bases). Germline V lookup: CDR1 SGHVS, CDR2 FQNEAQ. The CDR3 has 17 residues. V was trimmed by 4 bases and J by 0 bases, leaving 19 bases between them. The CDR3: CASSSPGHRESSYEQYF. The CDR3 bases are TGTGCCAGCAGCTCCCCTGGGCACAGGGAGAGCTCCTACGAGCAGTACTTC.

The chain is built from TRBV6-5 and TRBJ2-1; 9 nucleotides align to TRBD2. Germline V CDR1 and CDR2: MNHEY, SVGAGI. This CDR3 is built from 15 residues. The J segment lost 10 bases and the V segment lost 4 bases, leaving 11 bases of the junction unmatched. CDR3 bases: TGTGCCAGCAGTTGGCGGGAGGGCCAGTCCGAAGAGCAGTTCTTC. It is translated as CASSWREGQSEEQFF.

The chain links TRBV6-5 to TRBJ1-2; tentative D call: TRBD1 (5 bases). CDR3 length equals 14 residues. The germline V gene has CDR1 MNHEY and CDR2 SVGAGI. Between the trimmed V and J ends, which lost 4 bases and 4 bases, there was a span of 13 bases. DNA for the CDR3: TGTGCCAGCAGTTTCTCAGGGTCCCGCTATGGCTACACCTTC. This codes for CASSFSGSRYGYTF.

The chain carries TRBV4-3 and TRBJ1-1, with TRBD1 matching over 8 bases. Germline CDR1 and CDR2: LGHNA and YSLEER. V lost 4 bases, J lost 3 bases, and 4 bases stayed unmatched. The CDR3 runs to 14 residues. This CDR3 is CASSLRDRYTEAFF. The CDR3 DNA sequence: TGCGCCAGCAGCCTTCGGGACAGGTACACTGAAGCTTTCTTT.

In this sample, this clone turned up once. This rearrangement joins TRBV28 to TRBJ2-7; 12 bases are shared with TRBD2. CDR3 length equals 16 residues. The germline V gene encodes CDR1 MDHEN and CDR2 SYDVKM. Trimming cost V 5 bases and J 1 base; bases outside gene matches: 6. The DNA of the CDR3 is TGTGCCAGCAGTCTCTGGACTAGCGGGACGTCCTACGAGCAGTACTTC. Amino acid sequence: CASSLWTSGTSYEQYF.

This chain connects TRBV27 to TRBJ2-1; a weak D match, TRBD1 (7 bases). V lost 3 bases to trimming and J lost 6 bases, with 21 bases between them. This CDR3 region has 17 residues. CDR1 and CDR2 from the germline V gene are MNHEY and SMNVEV (reference sequence). Here the CDR3 DNA reads TGTGCCAGCAGTTTTAGGGACTGGACAGGAACGGGCAATGAGCAGTTCTTC. Amino acids: CASSFRDWTGTGNEQFF.

The chain uses TRBV4-1 and TRBJ2-5, with D tentatively TRBD1 (5 bases). Germline assignment: CDR1 MGHRA and CDR2 YSYEKL. Trimming stripped 1 base from V and 5 bases from J, with 23 bases between. CDR3 length: 18 residues. The CDR3 DNA reads as TGCGCCAGCAGCCAAGTTAGGGCCCGCGACAGCGCAGGGGAGACCCAGTACTTC. This translates into CASSQVRARDSAGETQYF.